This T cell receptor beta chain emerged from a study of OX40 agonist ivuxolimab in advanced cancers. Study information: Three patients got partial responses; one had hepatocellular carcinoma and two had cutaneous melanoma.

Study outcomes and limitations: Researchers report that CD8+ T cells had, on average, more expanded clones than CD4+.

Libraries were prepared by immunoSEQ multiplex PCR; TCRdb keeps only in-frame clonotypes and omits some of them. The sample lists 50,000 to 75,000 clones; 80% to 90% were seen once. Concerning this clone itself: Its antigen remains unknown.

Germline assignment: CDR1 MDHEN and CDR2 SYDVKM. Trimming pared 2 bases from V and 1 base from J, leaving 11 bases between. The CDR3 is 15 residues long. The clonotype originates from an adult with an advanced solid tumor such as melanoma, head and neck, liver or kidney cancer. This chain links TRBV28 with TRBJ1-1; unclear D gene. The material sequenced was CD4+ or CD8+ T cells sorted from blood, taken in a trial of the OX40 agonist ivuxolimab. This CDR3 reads CASSLLGASNTEAFF. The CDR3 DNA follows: TGTGCCAGCAGTTTACTGGGTGCCTCGAACACTGAAGCTTTCTTT.